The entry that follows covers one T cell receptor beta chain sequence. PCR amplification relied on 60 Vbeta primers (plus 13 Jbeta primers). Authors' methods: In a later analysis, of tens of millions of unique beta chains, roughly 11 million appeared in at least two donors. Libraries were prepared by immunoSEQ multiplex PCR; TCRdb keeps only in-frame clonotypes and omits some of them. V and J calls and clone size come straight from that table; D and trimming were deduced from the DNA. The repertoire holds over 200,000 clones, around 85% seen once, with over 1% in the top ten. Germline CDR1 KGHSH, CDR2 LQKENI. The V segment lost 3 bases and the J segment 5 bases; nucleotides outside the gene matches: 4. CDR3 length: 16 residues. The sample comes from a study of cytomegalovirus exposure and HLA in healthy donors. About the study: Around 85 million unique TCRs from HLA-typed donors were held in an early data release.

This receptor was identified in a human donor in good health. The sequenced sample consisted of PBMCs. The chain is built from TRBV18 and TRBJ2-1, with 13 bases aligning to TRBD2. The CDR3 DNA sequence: TGTGCCAGCTCACCTCTACTAGCGGGAGGGAACAATGAGCAGTTCTTC. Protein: CASSPLLAGGNNEQFF.